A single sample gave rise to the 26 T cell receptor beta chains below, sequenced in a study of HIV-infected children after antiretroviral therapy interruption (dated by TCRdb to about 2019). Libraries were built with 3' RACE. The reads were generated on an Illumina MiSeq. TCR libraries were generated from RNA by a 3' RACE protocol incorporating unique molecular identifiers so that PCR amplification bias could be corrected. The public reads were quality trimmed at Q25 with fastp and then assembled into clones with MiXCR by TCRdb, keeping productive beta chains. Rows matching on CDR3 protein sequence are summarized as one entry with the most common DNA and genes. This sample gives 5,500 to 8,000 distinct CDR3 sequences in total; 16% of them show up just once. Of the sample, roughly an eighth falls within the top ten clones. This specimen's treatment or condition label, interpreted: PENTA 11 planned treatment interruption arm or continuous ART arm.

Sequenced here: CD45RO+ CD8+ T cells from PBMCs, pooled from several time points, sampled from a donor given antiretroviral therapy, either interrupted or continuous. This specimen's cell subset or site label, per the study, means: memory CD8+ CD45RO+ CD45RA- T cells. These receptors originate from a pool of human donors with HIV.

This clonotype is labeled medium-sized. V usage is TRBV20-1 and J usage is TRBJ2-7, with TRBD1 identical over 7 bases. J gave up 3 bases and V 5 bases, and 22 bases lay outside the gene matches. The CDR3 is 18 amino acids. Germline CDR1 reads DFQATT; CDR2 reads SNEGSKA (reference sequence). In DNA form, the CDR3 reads TGCAGTGCTCCTAGAGGGAAAAAAACCGGGACAGTTTACTACGAGCAGTACTTC. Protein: CSAPRGKKTGTVYYEQYF.

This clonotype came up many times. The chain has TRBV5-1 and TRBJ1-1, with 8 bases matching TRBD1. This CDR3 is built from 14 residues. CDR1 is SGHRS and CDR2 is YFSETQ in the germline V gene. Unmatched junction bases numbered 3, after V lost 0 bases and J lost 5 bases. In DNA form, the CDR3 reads TGCGCCAGCAGCTTGGGGACAGGGCAAACTGAAGCTTTCTTT. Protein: CASSLGTGQTEAFF.

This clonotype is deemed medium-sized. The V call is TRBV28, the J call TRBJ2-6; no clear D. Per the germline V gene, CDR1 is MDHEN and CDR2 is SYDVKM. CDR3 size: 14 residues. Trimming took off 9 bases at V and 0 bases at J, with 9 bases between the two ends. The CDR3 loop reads CASRQFSGANVLTF. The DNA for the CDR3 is TGTGCCAGTCGCCAGTTCTCTGGGGCCAACGTCCTGACTTTC.

The CDR3 coding sequence is TGTGCCTGGAAAGGCGACAGCTATAGCAATCAGCCCCAGCATTTT. Protein: CAWKGDSYSNQPQHF. The rearrangement links TRBV30 to TRBJ1-5; D is perhaps TRBD1 (5 bases). This CDR3 has 15 amino acids. Germline V CDR1 and CDR2: GTSNPN, SVGIG (reference sequence). V was shortened by 4 bases and J by 0 bases, with 13 bases between the two germline ends.

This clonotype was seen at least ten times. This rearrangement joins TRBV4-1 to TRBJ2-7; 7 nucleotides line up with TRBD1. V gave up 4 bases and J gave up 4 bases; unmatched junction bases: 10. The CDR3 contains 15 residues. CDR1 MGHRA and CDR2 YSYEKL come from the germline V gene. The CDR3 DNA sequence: TGCGCCAGCAGCCCAAACAGGGGATTTTTGTACGAGCAGTACTTC. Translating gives CASSPNRGFLYEQYF.

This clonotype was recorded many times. CDR3 in amino acids: CASSRRGGRTGELFF. CDR3 bases: TGTGCCAGCAGCCGGCGAGGGGGTCGGACCGGGGAGCTGTTTTTT. The chain has TRBV5-6 and TRBJ2-2; D is possibly TRBD1 (6 bases). V dropped 4 bases and J dropped 5 bases, with 15 bases sitting between them. This CDR3 contains 15 residues. The germline V gene has CDR1 SGHDT and CDR2 YYEEEE.

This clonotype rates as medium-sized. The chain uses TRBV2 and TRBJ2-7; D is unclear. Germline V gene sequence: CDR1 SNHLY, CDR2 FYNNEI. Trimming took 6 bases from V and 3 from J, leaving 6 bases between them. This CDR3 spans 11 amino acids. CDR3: CASRDVYEQYF. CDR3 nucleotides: TGTGCCAGCAGGGACGTCTACGAGCAGTACTTC.

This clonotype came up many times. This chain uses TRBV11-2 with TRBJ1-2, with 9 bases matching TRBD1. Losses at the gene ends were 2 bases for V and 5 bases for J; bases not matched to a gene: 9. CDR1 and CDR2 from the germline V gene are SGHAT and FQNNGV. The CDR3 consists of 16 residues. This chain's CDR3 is CASSLREGTGRYGYTF. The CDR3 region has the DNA TGTGCCAGCAGCTTACGGGAGGGGACAGGGAGATATGGCTACACCTTC.

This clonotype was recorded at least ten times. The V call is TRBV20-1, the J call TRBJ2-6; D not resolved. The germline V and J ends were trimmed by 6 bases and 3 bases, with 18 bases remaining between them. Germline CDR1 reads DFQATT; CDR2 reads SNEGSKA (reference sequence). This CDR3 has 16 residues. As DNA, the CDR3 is TGCAGTGCCCCCCCCTTAGGGAAAAGTGGGGCCAACGTCCTGACTTTC. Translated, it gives CSAPPLGKSGANVLTF.

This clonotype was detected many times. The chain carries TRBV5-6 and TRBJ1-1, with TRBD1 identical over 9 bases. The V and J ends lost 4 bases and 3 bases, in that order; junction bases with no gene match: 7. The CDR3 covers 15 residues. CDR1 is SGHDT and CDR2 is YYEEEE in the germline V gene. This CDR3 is CASSPGTGRDTEAFF. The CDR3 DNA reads TGTGCCAGCAGCCCCGGGACAGGGAGGGACACTGAAGCTTTCTTT.

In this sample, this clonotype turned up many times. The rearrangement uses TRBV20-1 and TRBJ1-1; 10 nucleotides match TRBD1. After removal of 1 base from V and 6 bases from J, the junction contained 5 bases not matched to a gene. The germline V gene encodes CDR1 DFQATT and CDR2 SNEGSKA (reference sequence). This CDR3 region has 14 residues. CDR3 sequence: CSARASGQGAEAFF. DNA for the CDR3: TGCAGTGCTAGAGCCTCCGGACAGGGGGCTGAAGCTTTCTTT.

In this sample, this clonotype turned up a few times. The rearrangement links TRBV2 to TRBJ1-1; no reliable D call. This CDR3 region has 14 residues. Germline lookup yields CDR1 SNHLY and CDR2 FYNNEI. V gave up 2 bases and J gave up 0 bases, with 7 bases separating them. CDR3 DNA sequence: TGTGCCAGCAGTGAACGGGCTATGAACACTGAAGCTTTCTTT. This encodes CASSERAMNTEAFF.

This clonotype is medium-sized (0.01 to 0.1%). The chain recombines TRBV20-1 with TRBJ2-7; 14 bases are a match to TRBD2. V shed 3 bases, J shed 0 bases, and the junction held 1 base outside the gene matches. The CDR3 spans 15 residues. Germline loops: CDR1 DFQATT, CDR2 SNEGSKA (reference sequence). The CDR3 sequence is CSARGLAGASYEQYF. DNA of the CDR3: TGCAGTGCTAGGGGACTAGCGGGAGCCTCCTACGAGCAGTACTTC.

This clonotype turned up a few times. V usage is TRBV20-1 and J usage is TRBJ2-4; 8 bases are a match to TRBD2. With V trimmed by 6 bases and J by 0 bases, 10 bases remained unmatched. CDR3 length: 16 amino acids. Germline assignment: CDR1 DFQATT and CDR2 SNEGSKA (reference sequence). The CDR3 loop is CSAEITSGIAKNIQYF. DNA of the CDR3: TGCAGTGCCGAGATTACTAGCGGAATAGCCAAAAACATTCAGTACTTC.

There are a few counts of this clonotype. The CDR3: CASSPQKGGGETQYF. The CDR3 DNA follows: TGTGCCAGCTCACCCCAAAAGGGGGGGGGAGAGACCCAGTACTTC. This rearrangement joins TRBV18 to TRBJ2-5; D is perhaps TRBD2 (7 bases). Trimming removed 3 bases from V and 4 bases from J, with 15 bases in between. The CDR3 covers 15 residues. Germline-derived CDR1 and CDR2 are KGHSH and LQKENI.

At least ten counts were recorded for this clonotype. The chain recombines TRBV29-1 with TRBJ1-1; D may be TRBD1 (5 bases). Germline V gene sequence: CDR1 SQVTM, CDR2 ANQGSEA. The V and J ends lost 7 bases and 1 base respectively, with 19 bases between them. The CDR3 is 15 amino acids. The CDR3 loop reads CSARGQGGRNTEAFF. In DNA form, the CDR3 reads TGCAGCGCGCGTGGGCAGGGAGGAAGGAACACTGAAGCTTTCTTT.

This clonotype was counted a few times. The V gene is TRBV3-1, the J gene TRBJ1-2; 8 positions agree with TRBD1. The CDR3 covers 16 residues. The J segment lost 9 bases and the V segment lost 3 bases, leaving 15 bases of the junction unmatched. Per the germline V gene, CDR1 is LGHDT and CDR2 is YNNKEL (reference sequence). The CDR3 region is CASSQQPPDRVRSYTF. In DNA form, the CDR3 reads TGTGCCAGCAGCCAGCAACCCCCGGACAGGGTCCGGAGCTACACCTTC.

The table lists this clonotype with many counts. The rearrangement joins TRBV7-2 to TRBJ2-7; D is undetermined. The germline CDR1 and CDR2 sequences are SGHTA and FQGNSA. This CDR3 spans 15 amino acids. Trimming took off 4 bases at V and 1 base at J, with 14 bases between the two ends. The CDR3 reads CASSSPPRASYEQYF. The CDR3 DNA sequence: TGTGCCAGCAGCTCTCCCCCAAGGGCGTCCTACGAGCAGTACTTC.

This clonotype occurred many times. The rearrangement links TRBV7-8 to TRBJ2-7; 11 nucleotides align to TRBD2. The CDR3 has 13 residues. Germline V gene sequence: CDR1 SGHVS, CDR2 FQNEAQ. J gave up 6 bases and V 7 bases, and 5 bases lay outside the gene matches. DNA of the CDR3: TGTGCCAGCAAAGTAGCGGGAGGGCGCGAGCAGTACTTC. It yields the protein CASKVAGGREQYF.

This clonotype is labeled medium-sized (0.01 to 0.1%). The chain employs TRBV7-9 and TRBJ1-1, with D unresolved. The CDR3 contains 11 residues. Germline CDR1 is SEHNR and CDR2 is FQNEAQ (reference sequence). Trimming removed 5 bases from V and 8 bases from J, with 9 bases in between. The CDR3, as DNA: TGTGCCAGCAGCCGAGCCCTGGAAGCTTTCTTT. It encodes CASSRALEAFF.

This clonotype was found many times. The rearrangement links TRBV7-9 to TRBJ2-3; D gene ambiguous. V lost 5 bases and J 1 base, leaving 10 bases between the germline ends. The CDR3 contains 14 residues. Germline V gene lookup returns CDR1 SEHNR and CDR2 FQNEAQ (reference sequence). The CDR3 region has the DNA TGTGCCAGCAGCCGTTTGGCCCGCACAGATACGCAGTATTTT. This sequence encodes CASSRLARTDTQYF.

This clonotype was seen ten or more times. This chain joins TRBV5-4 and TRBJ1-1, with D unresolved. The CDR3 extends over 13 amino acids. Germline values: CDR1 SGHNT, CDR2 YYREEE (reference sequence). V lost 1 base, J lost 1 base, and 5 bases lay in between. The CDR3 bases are TGTGCCAGCAGCTTGATAGGGAACACTGAAGCTTTCTTT. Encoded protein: CASSLIGNTEAFF.

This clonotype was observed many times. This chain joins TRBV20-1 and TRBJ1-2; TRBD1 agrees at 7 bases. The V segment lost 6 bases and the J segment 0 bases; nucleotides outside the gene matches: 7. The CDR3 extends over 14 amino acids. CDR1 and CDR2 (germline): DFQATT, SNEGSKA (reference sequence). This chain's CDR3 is CSARMGTANYGYTF. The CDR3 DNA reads TGCAGTGCCCGGATGGGGACAGCTAACTATGGCTACACCTTC.

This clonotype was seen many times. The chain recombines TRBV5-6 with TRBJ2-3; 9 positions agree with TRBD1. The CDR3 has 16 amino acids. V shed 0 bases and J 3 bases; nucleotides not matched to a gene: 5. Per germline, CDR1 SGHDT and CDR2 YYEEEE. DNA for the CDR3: TGTGCCAGCAGCTTGGTTCCGGGACAGGGTACAGATACGCAGTATTTT. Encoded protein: CASSLVPGQGTDTQYF.

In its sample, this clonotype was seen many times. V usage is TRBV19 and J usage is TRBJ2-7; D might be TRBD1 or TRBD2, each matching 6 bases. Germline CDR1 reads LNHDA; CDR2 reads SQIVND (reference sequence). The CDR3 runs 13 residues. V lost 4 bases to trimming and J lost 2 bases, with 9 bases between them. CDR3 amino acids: CASSRGATYEQYF. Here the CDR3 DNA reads TGTGCCAGTAGTAGGGGGGCCACCTACGAGCAGTACTTC.

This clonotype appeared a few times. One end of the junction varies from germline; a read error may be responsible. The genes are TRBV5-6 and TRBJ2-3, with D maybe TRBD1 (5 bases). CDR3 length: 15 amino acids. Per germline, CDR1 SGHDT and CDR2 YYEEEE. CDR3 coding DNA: TGTGCCAGCAGTTTGGGTCAGGGATCTATGGATACGCAGTATTTT. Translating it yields CASSLGQGSMDTQYF.